This T cell receptor (beta chain) was recorded in a study of metastatic and nonmetastatic thyroid tumors. Each patient came to thyroid surgery without any prior treatment (of any kind). The V end lost 6 bases, the J end lost 8 bases, and 14 bases lay between the germline ends. The CDR3 is made up of 14 amino acids. The germline V gene has CDR1 MDHEN and CDR2 SYDVKM. General study results and limits: For both blood and tumor, malignant thyroid tumors reportedly showed significantly higher TCR beta diversity than benign nodules did.

A note on this clone: As yet, its antigen is unknown.

TCRdb re-called the PCR reads through MiXCR. Of tens of thousands of clones in the sample, more than 25% were seen once. V gene TRBV28 combines with J gene TRBJ1-6; TRBD1 might be the D (6 bases). The TCR originated in a female donor with papillary thyroid cancer or a benign thyroid nodule (not recorded which). Some clones in this sample may be carry-over from other donors' samples. The sequenced sample was blood. CDR3 sequence (DNA): TGTGCCAGCAGCCGACAGGCTGGGGATTCACCCCTCCACTTT. Translation gives CASSRQAGDSPLHF.